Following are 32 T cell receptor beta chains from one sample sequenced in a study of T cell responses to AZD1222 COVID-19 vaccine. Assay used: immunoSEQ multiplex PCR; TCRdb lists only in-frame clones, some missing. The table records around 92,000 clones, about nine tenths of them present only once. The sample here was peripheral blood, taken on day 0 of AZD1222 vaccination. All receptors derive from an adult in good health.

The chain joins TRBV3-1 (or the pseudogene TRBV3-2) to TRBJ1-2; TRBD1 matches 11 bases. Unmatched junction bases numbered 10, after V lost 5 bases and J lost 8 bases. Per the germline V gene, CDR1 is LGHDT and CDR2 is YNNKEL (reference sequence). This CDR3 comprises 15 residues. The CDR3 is CASSYRGQGAGGYTF. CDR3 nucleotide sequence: TGTGCCAGCAGCTACCGAGGACAGGGGGCTGGAGGCTACACCTTC.

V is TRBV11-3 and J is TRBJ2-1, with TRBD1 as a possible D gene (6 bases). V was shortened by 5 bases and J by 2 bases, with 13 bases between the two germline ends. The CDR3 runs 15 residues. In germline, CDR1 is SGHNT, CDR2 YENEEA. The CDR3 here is CASSARGRPYNEQFF. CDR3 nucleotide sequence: TGTGCCAGCAGCGCCAGGGGTCGACCCTACAATGAGCAGTTCTTC.

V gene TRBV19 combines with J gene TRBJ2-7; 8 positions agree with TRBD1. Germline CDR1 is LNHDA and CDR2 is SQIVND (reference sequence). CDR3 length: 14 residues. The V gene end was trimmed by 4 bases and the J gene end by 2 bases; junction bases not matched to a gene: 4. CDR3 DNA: TGTGCCAGTAGTAGAACAGGGGGGCCCTACGAGCAGTACTTC. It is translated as CASSRTGGPYEQYF.

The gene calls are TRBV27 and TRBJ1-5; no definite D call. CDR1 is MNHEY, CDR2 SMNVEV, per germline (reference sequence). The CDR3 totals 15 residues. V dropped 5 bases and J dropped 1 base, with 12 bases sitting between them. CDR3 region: CASSPTLGSNQPQHF. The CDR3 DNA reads TGTGCCAGCAGTCCAACTTTGGGAAGCAATCAGCCCCAGCATTTT.

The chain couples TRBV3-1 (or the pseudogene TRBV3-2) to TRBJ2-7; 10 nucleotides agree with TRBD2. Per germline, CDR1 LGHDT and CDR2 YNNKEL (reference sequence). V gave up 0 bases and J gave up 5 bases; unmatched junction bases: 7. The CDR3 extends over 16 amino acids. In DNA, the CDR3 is TGTGCCAGCAGCCAAGACTCTAGCGGGAGTCGCCACGAGCAGTACTTC. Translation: CASSQDSSGSRHEQYF.

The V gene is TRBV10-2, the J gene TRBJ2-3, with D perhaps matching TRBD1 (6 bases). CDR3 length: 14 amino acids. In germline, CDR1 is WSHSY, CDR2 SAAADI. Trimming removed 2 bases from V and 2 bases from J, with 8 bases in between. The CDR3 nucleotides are TGCGCCAGCAGTGAGACAGGGATCACAGATACGCAGTATTTT. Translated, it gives CASSETGITDTQYF.

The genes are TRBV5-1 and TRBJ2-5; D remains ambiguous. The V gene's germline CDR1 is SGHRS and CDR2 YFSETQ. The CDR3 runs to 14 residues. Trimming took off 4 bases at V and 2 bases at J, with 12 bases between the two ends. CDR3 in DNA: TGCGCCAGCAGCCCCAATGCCGCACAAGAGACCCAGTACTTC. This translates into CASSPNAAQETQYF.

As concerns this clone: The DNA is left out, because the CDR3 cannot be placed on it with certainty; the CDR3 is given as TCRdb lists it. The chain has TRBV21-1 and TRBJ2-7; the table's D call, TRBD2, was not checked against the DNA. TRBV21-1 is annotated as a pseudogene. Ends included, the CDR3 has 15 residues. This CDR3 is CASSKVGSGSYEQYF.

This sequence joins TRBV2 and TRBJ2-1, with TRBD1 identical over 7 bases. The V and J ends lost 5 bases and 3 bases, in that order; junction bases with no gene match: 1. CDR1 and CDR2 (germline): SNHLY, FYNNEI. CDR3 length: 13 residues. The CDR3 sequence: CASSRDSYNEQFF. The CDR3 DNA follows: TGTGCCAGCAGTCGGGACAGCTACAATGAGCAGTTCTTC.

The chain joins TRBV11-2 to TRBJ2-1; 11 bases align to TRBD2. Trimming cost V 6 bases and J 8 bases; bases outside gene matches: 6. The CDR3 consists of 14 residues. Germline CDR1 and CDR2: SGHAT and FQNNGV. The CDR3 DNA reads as TGTGCCAGCAGACTTAGCGGGGGGGCCCATGAGCAGTTCTTC. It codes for CASRLSGGAHEQFF.

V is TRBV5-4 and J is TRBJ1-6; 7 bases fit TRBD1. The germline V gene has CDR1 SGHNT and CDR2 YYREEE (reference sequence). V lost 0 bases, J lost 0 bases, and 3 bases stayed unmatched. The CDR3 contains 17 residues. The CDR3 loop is CASSLGGGSSYNSPLHF. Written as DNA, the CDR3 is TGTGCCAGCAGCTTGGGAGGGGGCAGCTCCTATAATTCACCCCTCCACTTT.

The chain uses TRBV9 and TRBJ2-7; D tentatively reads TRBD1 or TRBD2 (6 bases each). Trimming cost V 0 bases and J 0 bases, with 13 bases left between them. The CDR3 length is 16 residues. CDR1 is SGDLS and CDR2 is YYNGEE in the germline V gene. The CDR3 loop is CASSVEWGRDSYEQYF. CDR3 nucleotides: TGTGCCAGCAGCGTAGAATGGGGGCGGGACTCCTACGAGCAGTACTTC.

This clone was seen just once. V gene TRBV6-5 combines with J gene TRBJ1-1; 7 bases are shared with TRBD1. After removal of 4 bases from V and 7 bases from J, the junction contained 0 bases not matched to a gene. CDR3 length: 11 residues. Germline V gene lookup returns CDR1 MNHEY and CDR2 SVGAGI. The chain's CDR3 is CASSSGGEAFF. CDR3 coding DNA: TGTGCCAGCAGTTCAGGGGGTGAAGCTTTCTTT.

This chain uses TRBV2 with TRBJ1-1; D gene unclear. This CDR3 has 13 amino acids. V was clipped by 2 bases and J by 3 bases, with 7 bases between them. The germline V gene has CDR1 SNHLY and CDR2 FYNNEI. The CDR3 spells CASSESLYTEAFF. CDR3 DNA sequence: TGTGCCAGCAGTGAATCTCTGTACACTGAAGCTTTCTTT.

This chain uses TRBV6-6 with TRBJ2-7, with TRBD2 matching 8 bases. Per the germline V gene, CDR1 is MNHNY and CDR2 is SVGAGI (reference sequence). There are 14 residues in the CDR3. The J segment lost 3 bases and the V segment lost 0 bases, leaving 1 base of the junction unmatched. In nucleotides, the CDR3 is TGTGCCAGCAGTTACTCAGGGACTAGCTACGAGCAGTACTTC. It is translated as CASSYSGTSYEQYF.

The CDR3 DNA is TGTGCCAGCAGCCCCACCGGGACAGGGTATCAGCCCCAGCATTTT. Amino acid sequence: CASSPTGTGYQPQHF. The J gene is TRBJ1-5, the V gene TRBV6-5; 9 nucleotides match TRBD1. V trimming: 6 bases; J trimming: 5 bases; junction bases outside the gene matches: 8. Germline lookup yields CDR1 MNHEY and CDR2 SVGAGI. The CDR3 length is 15 residues.

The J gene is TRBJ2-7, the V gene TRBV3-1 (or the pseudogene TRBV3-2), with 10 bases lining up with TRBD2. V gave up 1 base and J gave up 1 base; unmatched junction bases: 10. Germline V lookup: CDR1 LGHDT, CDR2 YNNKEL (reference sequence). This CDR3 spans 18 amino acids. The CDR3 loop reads CASSQGASSGGPSYEQYF. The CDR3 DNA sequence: TGTGCCAGCAGCCAAGGGGCTTCTAGCGGGGGACCTTCCTACGAGCAGTACTTC.

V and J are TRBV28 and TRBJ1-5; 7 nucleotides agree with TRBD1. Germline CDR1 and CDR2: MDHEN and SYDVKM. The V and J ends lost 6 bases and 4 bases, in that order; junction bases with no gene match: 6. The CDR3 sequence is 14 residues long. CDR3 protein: CASSQGTVNQPQHF. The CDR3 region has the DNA TGTGCCAGCAGCCAAGGGACAGTAAATCAGCCCCAGCATTTT.

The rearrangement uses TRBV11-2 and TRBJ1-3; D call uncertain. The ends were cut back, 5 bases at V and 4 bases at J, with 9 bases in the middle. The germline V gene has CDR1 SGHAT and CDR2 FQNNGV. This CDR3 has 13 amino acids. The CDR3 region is CASSPVGGNTIYF. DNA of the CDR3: TGTGCCAGCAGCCCCGTAGGGGGAAACACCATATATTTT.

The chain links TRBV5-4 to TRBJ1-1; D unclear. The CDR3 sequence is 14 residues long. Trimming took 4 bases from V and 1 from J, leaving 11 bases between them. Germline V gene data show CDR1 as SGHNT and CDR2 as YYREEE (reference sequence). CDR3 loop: CASSQEIRNTEAFF. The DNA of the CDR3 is TGTGCCAGCAGCCAGGAGATTCGGAACACTGAAGCTTTCTTT.

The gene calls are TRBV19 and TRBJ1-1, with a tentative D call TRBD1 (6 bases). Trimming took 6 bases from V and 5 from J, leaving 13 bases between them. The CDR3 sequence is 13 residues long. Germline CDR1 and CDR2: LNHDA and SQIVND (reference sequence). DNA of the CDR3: TGTGCCAGTAGCTCACAGGGTGTGACTGAAGCTTTCTTT. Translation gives CASSSQGVTEAFF.

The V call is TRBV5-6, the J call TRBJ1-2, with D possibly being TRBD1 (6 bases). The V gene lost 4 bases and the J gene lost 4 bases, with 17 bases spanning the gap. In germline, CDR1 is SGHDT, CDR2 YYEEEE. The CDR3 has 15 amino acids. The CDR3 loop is CASSAWTVPLYGYTF. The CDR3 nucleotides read TGTGCCAGCAGCGCCTGGACAGTTCCGCTCTATGGCTACACCTTC.

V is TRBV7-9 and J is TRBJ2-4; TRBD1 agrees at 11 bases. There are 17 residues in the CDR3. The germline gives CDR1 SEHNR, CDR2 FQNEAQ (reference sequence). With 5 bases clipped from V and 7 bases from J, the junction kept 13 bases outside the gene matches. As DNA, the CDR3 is TGTGCCAGCAGCAACAGGACAGGGGGCGACTTCGGGAACATTCAGTACTTC. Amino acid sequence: CASSNRTGGDFGNIQYF.

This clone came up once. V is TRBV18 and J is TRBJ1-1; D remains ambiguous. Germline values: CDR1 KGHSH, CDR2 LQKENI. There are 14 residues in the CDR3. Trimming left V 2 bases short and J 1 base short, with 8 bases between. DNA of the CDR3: TGTGCCAGCTCACCAATAGGCCCGAACACTGAAGCTTTCTTT. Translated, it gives CASSPIGPNTEAFF.

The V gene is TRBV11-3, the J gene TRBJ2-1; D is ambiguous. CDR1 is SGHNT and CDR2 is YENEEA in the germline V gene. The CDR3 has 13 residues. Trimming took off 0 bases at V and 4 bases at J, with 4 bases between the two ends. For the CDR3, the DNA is TGTGCCAGCAGCTTAGACAGTTACAATGAGCAGTTCTTC. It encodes CASSLDSYNEQFF.

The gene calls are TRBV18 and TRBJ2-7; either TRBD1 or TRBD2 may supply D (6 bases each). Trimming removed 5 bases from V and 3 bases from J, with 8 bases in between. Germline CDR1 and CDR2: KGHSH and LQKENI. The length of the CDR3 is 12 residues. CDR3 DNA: TGTGCCAGCTCAGAGGGGGGCTACGAGCAGTACTTC. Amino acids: CASSEGGYEQYF.

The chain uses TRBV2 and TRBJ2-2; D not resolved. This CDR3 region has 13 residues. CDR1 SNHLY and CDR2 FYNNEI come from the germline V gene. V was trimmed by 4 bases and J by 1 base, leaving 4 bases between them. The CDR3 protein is CASSVRNTGELFF. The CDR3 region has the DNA TGTGCCAGCAGTGTGCGGAACACCGGGGAGCTGTTTTTT.

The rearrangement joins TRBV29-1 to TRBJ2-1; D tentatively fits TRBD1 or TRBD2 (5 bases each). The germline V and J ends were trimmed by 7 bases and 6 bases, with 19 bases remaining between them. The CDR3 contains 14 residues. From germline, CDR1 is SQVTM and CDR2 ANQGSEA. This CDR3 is CSAEGQGTPNEQFF. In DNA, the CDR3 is TGCAGCGCCGAGGGGCAGGGAACCCCCAATGAGCAGTTCTTC.

As DNA, the CDR3 is TGTGCCAGCTCACCACTTAGGGACGTCGGGGGAAACACCATATATTTT. Protein: CASSPLRDVGGNTIYF. The gene calls are TRBV18 and TRBJ1-3, with D maybe TRBD1 (5 bases). The germline CDR1 and CDR2 sequences are KGHSH and LQKENI. V lost 1 base and J 4 bases, leaving 14 bases between the germline ends. This CDR3 is built from 16 residues.

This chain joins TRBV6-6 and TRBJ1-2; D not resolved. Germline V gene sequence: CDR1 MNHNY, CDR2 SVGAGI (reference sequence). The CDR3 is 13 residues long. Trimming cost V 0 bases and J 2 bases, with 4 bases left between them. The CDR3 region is CASSYSENYGYTF. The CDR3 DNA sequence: TGTGCCAGCAGTTACTCGGAGAACTATGGCTACACCTTC.

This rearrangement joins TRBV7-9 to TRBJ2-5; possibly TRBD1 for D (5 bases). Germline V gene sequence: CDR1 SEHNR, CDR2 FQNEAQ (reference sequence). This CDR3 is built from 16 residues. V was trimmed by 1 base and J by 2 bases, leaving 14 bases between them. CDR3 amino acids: CASSLGAPQGQETQYF. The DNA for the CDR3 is TGTGCCAGCAGCTTAGGCGCGCCGCAGGGACAAGAGACCCAGTACTTC.

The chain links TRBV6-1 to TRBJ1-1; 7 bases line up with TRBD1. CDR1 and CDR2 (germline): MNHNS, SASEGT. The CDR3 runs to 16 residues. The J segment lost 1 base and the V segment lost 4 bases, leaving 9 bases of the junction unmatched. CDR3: CASSGHRGLGNTEAFF. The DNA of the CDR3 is TGTGCCAGCAGTGGGCACAGGGGACTGGGGAACACTGAAGCTTTCTTT.